Presented here are 8 T cell receptor beta chains from one specimen sequenced in a study of blood T cell repertoires in COVID-19. Generated by immunoSEQ multiplex PCR, the TCRdb table keeps only in-frame clones and is missing some. The sample holds under 200,000 clones, about 80% seen once. The specimen sequenced was peripheral blood. All receptors come from an older woman with COVID-19, enrolled during active disease.

The rearrangement joins TRBV18 to TRBJ2-7, with 11 bases fitting TRBD2. The V gene end was trimmed by 5 bases and the J gene end by 3 bases; junction bases not matched to a gene: 15. Germline V gene sequence: CDR1 KGHSH, CDR2 LQKENI. The CDR3 contains 18 residues. CDR3 residues: CASSALLNSGTSGYEQYF. The CDR3 region has the DNA TGTGCCAGCTCAGCGCTACTAAACTCCGGGACTAGCGGCTACGAGCAGTACTTC.

As concerns this clone: Other DNA sequences in the sample encode the same CDR3. J is TRBJ2-2 and V is TRBV4-2, with D unclear. Germline V lookup: CDR1 LGHNA, CDR2 YNFKEQ. The CDR3 is 15 amino acids. V was clipped by 9 bases and J by 1 base, with 15 bases between them. The CDR3 reads CASSQTDLNTGELFF. The CDR3 region has the DNA TGTGCCAGTAGTCAAACAGATTTGAACACCGGGGAGCTGTTTTTT.

This sequence joins TRBV19 and TRBJ1-6; tentatively, D is TRBD1 (6 bases). Germline V gives CDR1 LNHDA, CDR2 SQIVND (reference sequence). This CDR3 contains 15 residues. V lost 4 bases, J lost 7 bases, and 14 bases lay in between. CDR3 region: CASSTGGRGNSPLHF. CDR3 coding DNA: TGTGCCAGTAGTACGGGGGGAAGGGGGAATTCACCCCTCCACTTT.

The V call is TRBV6-2 or TRBV6-3, the J call TRBJ1-5; maybe TRBD1 (6 bases). Germline CDR1 reads MNHEY; CDR2 reads SVGEGT. The CDR3 has 14 residues. V lost 6 bases, J lost 5 bases, and 14 bases lay in between. CDR3 nucleotides: TGTGCCAGCAGCGACCCAGGGGTTTATCAGCCCCAGCATTTT. It is translated as CASSDPGVYQPQHF.

The CDR3 loop reads CASSLGTSDTGELFF. The CDR3 nucleotides read TGTGCCAGCAGTTTGGGGACTAGTGATACCGGGGAGCTGTTTTTT. This chain joins TRBV28 and TRBJ2-2; 8 bases match TRBD2. The CDR3 covers 15 residues. V lost 3 bases to trimming and J lost 5 bases; unmatched junction nucleotides: 5. Germline V gene data show CDR1 as MDHEN and CDR2 as SYDVKM.

V is TRBV6-5 and J is TRBJ1-2; D remains ambiguous. The germline V gene has CDR1 MNHEY and CDR2 SVGAGI. The CDR3 length is 10 residues. The CDR3 nucleotides read TGTACGGTCCGTAACTATGGCTACACCTTC. Protein sequence: CTVRNYGYTF.

The chain recombines TRBV6-5 with TRBJ1-2; 8 positions match TRBD1. The germline V gene encodes CDR1 MNHEY and CDR2 SVGAGI. CDR3 length: 15 amino acids. V trimming: 5 bases; J trimming: 4 bases; junction bases outside the gene matches: 9. CDR3 coding DNA: TGTGCCAGCAGTCCGACCACAGGGGGATTCTATGGCTACACCTTC. It translates to CASSPTTGGFYGYTF.

The rearrangement uses TRBV3-1 (or the pseudogene TRBV3-2) and TRBJ1-2; D gene uncertain. The germline gives CDR1 LGHDT, CDR2 YNNKEL (reference sequence). This CDR3 comprises 13 residues. V dropped 2 bases and J dropped 2 bases, with 6 bases sitting between them. The CDR3 DNA reads as TGTGCCAGCAGCCAATCCGGGAACTATGGCTACACCTTC. The encoded protein is CASSQSGNYGYTF.